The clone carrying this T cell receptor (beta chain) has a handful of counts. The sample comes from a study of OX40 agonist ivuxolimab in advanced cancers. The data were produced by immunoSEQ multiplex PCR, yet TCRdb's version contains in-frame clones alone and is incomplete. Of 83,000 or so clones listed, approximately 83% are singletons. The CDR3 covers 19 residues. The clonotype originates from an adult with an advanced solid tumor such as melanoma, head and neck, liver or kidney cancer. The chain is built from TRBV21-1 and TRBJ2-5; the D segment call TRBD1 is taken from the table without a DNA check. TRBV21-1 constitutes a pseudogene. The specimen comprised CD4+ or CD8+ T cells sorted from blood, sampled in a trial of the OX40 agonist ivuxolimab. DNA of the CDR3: TGTGCCAGCAGCAAAGAAGGAGTGGGGGGACAGGGGGCCAGAAAGACCCAGTACTTC. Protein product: CASSKEGVGGQGARKTQYF.